This T cell receptor (beta chain) was obtained from a study of breast tumors, draining lymph nodes, adjacent tissues. Broader study findings: Tumors had less TCR diversity than lymph nodes, more than nontumor tissue. Compared with basal-like, luminal-like tumors shared significantly more repertoire with nontumor tissue.

This clonotype was counted ten times or more. What it binds is not known. Samples came from axillary lymph nodes draining the breast cancer. TCRdb re-called the multiplex PCR reads through MiXCR, storing one row per CDR3 protein. Of 160,000 or so distinct CDR3 sequences listed, around 35% are singletons. CDR1 is KGHSH, CDR2 LQKENI, per germline. V dropped 6 bases and J dropped 0; count of bases not matched to a gene: 4. This CDR3 has 16 residues. V is TRBV18 and J is TRBJ2-3, with 12 positions matching TRBD2. This TCR was recovered from a female donor with breast cancer. Some clones in this sample may be carry-over from other donors' samples. The sequenced material came from axillary lymph node tissue. The CDR3 sequence is CASSAGTSGSTDTQYF. The CDR3 nucleotides read TGTGCCAGCTCCGCCGGGACTAGCGGGAGCACAGATACGCAGTATTTT. The full variable domain, with the rest looked up from reference TRBV18 and TRBJ2-3, is NAGVMQNPRHLVRRRGQEARLRCSPMKGHSHVYWYRQLPEEGLKFMVYLQKENIIDESGMPKERFSAEFPKEGPSILRIQQVVRGDSAAYFCASSAGTSGSTDTQYFGPGTRLTVL.